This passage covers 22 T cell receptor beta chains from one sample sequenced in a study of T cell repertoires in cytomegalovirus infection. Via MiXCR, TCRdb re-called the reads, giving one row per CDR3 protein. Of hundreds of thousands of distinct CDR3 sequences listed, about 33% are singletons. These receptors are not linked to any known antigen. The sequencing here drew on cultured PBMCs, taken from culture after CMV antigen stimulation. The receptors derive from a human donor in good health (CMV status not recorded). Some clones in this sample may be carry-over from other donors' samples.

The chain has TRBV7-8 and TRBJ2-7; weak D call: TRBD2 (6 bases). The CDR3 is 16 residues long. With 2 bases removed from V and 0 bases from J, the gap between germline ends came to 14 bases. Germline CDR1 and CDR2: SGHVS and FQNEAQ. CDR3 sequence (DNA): TGTGCCAGCAGCTTAAGGATAGCGGAGAGCTCCTACGAGCAGTACTTC. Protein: CASSLRIAESSYEQYF.

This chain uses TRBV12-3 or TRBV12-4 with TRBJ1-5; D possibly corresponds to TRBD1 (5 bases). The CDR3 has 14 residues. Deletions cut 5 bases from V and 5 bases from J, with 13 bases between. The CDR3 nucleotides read TGTGCCAGCAGTGGGACGAGTGCTTATCAGCCCCAGCATTTT. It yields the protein CASSGTSAYQPQHF.

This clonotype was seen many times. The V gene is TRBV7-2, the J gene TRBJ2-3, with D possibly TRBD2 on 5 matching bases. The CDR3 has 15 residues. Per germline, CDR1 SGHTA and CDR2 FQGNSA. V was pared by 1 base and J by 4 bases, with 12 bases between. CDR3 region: CASSLGRLGADTQYF. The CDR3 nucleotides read TGTGCCAGCAGCTTAGGCCGTCTGGGAGCAGATACGCAGTATTTT.

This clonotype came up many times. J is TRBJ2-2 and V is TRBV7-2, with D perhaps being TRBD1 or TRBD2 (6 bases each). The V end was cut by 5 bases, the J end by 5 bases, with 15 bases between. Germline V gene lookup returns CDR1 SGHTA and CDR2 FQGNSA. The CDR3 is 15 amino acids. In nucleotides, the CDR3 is TGTGCCAGCAGCACCGGGGGCCCGGGAACCGGGGAGCTGTTTTTT. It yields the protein CASSTGGPGTGELFF.

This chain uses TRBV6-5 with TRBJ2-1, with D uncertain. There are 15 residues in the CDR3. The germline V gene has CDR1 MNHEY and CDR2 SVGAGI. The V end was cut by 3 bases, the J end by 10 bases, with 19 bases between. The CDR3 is CASSYGWSTTGEQFF. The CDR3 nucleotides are TGTGCCAGCAGTTATGGTTGGTCCACCACTGGCGAGCAGTTCTTC.

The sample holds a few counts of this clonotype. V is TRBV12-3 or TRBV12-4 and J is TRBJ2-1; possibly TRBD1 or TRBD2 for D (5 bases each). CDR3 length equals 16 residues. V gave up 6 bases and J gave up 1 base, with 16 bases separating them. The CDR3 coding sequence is TGTGCCAGCAGGTCACACTGGGACGGGTCCTACAATGAGCAGTTCTTC. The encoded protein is CASRSHWDGSYNEQFF.

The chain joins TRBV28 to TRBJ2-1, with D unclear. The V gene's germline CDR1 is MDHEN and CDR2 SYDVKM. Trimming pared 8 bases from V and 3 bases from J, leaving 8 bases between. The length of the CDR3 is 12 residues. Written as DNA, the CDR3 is TGTGCCAGCCGGGCGGTCTACAATGAGCAGTTCTTC. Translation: CASRAVYNEQFF.

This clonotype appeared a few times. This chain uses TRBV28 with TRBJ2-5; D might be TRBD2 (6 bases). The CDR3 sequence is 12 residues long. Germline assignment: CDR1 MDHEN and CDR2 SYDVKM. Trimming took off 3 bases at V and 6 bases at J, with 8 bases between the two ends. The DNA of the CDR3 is TGTGCCAGCAGTTTGGCGGGGCAGACCCAGTACTTC. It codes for CASSLAGQTQYF.

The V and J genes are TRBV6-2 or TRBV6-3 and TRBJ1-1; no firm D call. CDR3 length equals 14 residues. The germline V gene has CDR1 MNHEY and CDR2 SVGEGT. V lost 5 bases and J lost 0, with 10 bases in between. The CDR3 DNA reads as TGTGCCAGCAGTCGTGTCTTAATGAACACTGAAGCTTTCTTT. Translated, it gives CASSRVLMNTEAFF.

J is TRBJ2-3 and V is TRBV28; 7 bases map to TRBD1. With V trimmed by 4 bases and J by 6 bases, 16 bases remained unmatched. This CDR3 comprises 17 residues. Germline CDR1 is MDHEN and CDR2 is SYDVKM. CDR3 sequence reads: CASSSDRSLLKGDTQYF. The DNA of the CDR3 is TGTGCCAGCAGTTCGGACAGGAGCTTATTAAAGGGGGATACGCAGTATTTT. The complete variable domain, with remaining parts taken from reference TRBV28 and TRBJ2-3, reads DVKVTQSSRYLVKRTGEKVFLECVQDMDHENMFWYRQDPGLGLRLIYFSYDVKMKEKGDIPEGYSVSREKKERFSLILESASTNQTSMYLCASSSDRSLLKGDTQYFGPGTRLTVL.

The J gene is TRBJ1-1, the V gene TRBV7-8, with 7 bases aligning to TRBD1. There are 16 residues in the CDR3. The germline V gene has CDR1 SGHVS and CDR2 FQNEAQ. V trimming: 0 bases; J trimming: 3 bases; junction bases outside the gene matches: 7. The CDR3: CASSLAWGRGHTEAFF. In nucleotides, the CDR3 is TGTGCCAGCAGCTTAGCGTGGGGAAGGGGGCACACTGAAGCTTTCTTT.

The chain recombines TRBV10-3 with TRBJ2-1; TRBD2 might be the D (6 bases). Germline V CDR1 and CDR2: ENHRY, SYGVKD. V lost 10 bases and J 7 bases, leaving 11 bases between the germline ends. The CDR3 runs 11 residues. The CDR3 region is CATREWNEQFF. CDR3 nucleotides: TGTGCCACCCGGGAGTGGAATGAGCAGTTCTTC.

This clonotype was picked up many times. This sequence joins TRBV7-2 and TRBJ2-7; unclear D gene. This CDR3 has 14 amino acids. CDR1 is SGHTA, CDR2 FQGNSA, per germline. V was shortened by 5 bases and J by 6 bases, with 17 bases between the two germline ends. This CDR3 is CASSPLVWFSEQYF. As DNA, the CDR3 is TGTGCCAGCAGCCCCCTGGTGTGGTTTTCCGAGCAGTACTTC.

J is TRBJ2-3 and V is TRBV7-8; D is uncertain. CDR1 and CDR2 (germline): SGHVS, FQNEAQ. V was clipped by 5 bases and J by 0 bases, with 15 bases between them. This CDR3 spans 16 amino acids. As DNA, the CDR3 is TGTGCCAGCAGCCCTAGGGCCTCCTTAAGCACAGATACGCAGTATTTT. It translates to CASSPRASLSTDTQYF. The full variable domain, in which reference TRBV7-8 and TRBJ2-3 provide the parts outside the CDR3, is GAGVSQSPRYKVAKRGQDVALRCDPISGHVSLFWYQQALGQGPEFLTYFQNEAQLDKSGLPSDRFFAERPEGSVSTLKIQRTQQEDSAVYLCASSPRASLSTDTQYFGPGTRLTVL.

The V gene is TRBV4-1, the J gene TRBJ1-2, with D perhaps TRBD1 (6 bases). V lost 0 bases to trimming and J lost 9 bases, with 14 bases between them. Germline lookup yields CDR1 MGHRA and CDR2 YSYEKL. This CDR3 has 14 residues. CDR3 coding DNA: TGCGCCAGCAGCCAAGATTGGACAGCGCGTCGCTACACCTTC. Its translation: CASSQDWTARRYTF.

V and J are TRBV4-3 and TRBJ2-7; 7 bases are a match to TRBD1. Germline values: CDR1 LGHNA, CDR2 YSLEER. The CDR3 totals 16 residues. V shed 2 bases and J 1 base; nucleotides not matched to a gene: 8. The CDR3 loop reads CASSQPYPRGSYEQYF. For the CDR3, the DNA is TGCGCCAGCAGCCAACCCTACCCCAGGGGGTCCTACGAGCAGTACTTC.

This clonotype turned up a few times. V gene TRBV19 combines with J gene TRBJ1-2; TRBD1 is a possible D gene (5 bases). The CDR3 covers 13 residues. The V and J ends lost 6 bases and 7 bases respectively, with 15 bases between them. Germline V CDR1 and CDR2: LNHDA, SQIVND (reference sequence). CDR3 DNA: TGTGCCAGTAGGTCGGCAGGGTCGACTGGCTACACCTTC. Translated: CASRSAGSTGYTF.

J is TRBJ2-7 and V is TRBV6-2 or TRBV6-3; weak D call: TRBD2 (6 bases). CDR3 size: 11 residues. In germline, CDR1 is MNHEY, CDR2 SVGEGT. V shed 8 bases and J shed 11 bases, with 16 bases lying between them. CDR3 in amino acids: CASRVGGSEYF. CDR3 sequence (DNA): TGTGCCAGCCGTGTTGGAGGGTCGGAGTACTTC.

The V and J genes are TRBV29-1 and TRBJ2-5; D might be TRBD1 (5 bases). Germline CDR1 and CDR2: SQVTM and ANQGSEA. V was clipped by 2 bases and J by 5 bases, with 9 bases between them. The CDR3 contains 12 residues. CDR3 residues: CSVEWGRETQYF. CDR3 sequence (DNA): TGCAGCGTTGAATGGGGCCGCGAGACCCAGTACTTC.

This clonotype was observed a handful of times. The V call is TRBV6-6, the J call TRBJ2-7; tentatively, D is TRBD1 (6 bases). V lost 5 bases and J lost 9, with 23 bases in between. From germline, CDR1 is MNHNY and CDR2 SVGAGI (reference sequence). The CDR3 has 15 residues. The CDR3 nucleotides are TGTGCCAGCAGTCACAGGGTAGCGAGAAAGGAAGGGCAGTACTTC. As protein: CASSHRVARKEGQYF.

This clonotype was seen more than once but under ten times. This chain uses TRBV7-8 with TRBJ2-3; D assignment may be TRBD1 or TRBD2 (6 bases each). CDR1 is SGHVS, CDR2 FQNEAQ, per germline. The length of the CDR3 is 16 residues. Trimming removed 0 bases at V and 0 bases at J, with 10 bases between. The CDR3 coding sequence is TGTGCCAGCAGCTTAGCTACGGGGGCCAGCACAGATACGCAGTATTTT. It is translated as CASSLATGASTDTQYF.

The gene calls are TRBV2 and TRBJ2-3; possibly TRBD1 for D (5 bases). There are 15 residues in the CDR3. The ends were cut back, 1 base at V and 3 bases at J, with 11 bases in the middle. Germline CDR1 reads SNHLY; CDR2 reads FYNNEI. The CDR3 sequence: CASSEGVGVTDTQYF. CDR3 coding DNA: TGTGCCAGCAGTGAAGGGGTAGGGGTTACAGATACGCAGTATTTT.